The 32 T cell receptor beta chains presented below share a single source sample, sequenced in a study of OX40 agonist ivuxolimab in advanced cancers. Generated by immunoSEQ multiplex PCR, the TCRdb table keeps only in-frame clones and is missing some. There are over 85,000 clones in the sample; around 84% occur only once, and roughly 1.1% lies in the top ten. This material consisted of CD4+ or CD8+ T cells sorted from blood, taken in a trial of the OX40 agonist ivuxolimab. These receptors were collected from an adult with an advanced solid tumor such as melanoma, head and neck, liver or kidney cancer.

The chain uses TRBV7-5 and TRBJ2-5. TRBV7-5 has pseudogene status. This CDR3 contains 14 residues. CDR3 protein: CVRSLAGGPETQYF. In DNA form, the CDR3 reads TGTGTCAGAAGCTTAGCAGGGGGGCCAGAGACCCAGTACTTC.

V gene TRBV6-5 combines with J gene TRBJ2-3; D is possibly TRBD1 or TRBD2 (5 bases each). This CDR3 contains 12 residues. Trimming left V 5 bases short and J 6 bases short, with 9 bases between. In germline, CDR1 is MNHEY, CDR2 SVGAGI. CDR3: CASSPGRDTQYF. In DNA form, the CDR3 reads TGTGCCAGCAGTCCGGGGCGCGATACGCAGTATTTT.

The CDR3 DNA sequence: TGTGCCAGCAGCTTCATAGCCCCGGCAGGTTGGGGGGATACGCAGTATTTT. It specifies CASSFIAPAGWGDTQYF. This chain uses TRBV5-4 with TRBJ2-3, with D perhaps assigned TRBD1 or TRBD2 (5 bases each). The ends were cut back, 2 bases at V and 6 bases at J, with 22 bases in the middle. The length of the CDR3 is 17 residues. Germline CDR1 SGHNT, CDR2 YYREEE (reference sequence).

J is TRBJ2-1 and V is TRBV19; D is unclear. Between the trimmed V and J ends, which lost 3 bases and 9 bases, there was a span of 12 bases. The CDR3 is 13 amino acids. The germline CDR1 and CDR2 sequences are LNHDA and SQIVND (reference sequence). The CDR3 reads CASSMMDVGEQFF. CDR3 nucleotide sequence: TGTGCCAGTAGTATGATGGACGTGGGTGAGCAGTTCTTC.

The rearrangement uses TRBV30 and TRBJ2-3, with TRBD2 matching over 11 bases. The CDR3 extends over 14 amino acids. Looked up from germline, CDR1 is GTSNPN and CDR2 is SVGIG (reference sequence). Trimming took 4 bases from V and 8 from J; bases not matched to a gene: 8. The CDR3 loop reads CAWTSGGRGGTQYF. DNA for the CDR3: TGTGCCTGGACTAGCGGGGGGCGTGGCGGTACGCAGTATTTT.

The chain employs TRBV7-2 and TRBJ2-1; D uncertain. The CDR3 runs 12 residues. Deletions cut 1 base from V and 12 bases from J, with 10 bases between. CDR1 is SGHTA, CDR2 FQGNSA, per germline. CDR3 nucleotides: TGTGCCAGCAGCTTAGACCGCTTCGGGCAGTTCTTC. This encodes CASSLDRFGQFF.

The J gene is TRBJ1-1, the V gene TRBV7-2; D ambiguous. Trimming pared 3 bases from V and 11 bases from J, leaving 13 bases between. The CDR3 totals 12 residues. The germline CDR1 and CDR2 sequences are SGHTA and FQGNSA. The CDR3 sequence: CASSLGMGNAFF. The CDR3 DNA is TGTGCCAGCAGCTTGGGTATGGGGAACGCTTTCTTT.

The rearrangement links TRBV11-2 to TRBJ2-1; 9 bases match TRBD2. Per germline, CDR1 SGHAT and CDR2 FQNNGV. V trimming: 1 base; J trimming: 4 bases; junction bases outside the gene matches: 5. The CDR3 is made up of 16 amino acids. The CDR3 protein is CASSLVAGGRYNEQFF. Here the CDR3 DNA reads TGTGCCAGCAGCTTAGTGGCGGGGGGGCGGTACAATGAGCAGTTCTTC.

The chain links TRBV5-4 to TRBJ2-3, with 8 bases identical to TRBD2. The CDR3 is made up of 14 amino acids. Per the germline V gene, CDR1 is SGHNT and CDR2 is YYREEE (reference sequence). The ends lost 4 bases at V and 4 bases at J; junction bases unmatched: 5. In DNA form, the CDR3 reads TGTGCCAGCAGCAACGGGGGGGCGGCAGATACGCAGTATTTT. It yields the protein CASSNGGAADTQYF.

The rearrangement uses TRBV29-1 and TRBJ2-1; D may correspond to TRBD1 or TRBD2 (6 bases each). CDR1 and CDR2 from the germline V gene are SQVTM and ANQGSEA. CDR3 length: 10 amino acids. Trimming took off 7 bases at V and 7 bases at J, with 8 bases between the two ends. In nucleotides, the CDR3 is TGCAGCGGAGGGGGGAATGAGCAGTTCTTC. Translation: CSGGGNEQFF.

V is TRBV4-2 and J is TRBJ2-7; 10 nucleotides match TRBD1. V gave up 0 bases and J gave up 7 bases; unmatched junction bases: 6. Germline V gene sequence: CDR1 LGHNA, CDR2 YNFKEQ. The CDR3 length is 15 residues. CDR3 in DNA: TGTGCCAGCAGCCAAGAGGGACAGGGGATGCGGGAGCAGTACTTC. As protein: CASSQEGQGMREQYF.

CDR3 sequence: CASSAGTGGETQYF. The CDR3 region has the DNA TGTGCCAGCAGCGCCGGGACAGGAGGAGAGACCCAGTACTTC. The chain has TRBV28 and TRBJ2-5, with 8 bases matching TRBD1. The J segment lost 4 bases and the V segment lost 6 bases, leaving 7 bases of the junction unmatched. The CDR3 has 14 amino acids. CDR1 is MDHEN, CDR2 SYDVKM, per germline.

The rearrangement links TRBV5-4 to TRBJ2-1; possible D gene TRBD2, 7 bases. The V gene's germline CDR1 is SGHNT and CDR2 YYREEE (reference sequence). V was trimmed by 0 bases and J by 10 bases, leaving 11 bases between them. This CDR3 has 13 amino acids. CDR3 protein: CASSLGGGDEQFF. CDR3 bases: TGTGCCAGCAGCTTGGGAGGGGGGGACGAGCAGTTCTTC.

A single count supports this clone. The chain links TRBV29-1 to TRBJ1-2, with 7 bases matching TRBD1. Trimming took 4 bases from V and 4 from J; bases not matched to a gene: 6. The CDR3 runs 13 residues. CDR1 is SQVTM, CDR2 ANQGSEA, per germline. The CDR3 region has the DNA TGCAGCGTTGTTCGGCCAGGGGGCTATGGCTACACCTTC. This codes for CSVVRPGGYGYTF.

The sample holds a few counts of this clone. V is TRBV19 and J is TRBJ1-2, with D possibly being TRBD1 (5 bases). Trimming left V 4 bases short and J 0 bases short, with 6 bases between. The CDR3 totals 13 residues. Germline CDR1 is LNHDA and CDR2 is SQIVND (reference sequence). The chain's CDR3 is CASSRQPNYGYTF. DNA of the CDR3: TGTGCCAGTAGTAGACAGCCTAACTATGGCTACACCTTC.

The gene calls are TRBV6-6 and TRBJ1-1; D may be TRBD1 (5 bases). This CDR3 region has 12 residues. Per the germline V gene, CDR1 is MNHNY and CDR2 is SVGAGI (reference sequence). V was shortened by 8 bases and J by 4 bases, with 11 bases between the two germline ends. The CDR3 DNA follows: TGTGCCAGCGCGCAGGGAAGCACTGAAGCTTTCTTT. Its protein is CASAQGSTEAFF.

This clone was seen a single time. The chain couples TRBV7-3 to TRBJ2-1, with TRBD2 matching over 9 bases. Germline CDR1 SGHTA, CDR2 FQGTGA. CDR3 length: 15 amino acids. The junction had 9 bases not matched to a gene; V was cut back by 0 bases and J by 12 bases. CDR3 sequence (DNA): TGTGCCAGCAGCTTAACTAGCGGGGGATCTAAGGGGCAGTTCTTC. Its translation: CASSLTSGGSKGQFF. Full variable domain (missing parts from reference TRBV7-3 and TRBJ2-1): GAGVSQTPSNKVTEKGKYVELRCDPISGHTALYWYRQSLGQGPEFLIYFQGTGAADDSGLPNDRFFAVRPEGSVSTLKIQRTERGDSAVYLCASSLTSGGSKGQFFGPGTRLTVL.

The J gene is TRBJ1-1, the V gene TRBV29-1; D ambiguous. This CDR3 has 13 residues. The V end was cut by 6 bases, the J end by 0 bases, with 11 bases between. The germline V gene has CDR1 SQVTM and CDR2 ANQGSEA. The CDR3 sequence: CSVLRYVNTEAFF. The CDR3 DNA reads TGCAGCGTGTTAAGATACGTGAACACTGAAGCTTTCTTT.

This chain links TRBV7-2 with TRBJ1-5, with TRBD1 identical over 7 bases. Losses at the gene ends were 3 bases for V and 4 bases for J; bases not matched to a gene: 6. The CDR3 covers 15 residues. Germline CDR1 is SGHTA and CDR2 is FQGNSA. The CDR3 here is CASSFSGQLNQPQHF. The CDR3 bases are TGTGCCAGCAGCTTTTCGGGACAGCTAAATCAGCCCCAGCATTTT.

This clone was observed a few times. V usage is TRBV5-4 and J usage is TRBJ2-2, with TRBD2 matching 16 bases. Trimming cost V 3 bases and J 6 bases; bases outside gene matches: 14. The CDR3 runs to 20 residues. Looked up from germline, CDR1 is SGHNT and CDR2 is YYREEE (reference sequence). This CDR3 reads CASSSGTSGGDRGIAGELFF. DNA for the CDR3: TGTGCCAGCAGCTCCGGGACTAGCGGGGGGGATCGAGGGATCGCCGGGGAGCTGTTTTTT.

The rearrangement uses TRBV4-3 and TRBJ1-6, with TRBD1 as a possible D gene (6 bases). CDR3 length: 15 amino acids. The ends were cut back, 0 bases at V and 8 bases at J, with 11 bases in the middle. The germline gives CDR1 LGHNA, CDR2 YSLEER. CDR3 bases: TGCGCCAGCAGCCAAGATTCGGGGGCGGATTCACCCCTCCACTTT. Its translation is CASSQDSGADSPLHF.

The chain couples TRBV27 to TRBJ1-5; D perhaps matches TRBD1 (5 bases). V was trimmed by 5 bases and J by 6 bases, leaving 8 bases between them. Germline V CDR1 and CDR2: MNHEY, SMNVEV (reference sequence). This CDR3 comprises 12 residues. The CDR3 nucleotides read TGTGCCAGCAGTGGGGGGGGTCAGCCCCAGCATTTT. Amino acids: CASSGGGQPQHF.

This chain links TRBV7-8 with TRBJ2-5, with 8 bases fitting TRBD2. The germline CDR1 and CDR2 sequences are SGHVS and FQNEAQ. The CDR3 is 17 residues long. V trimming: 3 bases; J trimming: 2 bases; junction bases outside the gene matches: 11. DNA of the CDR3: TGTGCCAGCAGCTTTCTAACTAGCGGAGTCCAACAAGAGACCCAGTACTTC. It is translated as CASSFLTSGVQQETQYF.

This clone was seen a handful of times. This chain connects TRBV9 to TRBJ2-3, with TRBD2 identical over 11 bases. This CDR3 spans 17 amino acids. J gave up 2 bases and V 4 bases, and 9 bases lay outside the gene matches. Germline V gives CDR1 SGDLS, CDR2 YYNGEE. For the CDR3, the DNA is TGTGCCAGCAGCCCGCTTGGGACTAGCGGCTCCACAGATACGCAGTATTTT. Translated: CASSPLGTSGSTDTQYF.

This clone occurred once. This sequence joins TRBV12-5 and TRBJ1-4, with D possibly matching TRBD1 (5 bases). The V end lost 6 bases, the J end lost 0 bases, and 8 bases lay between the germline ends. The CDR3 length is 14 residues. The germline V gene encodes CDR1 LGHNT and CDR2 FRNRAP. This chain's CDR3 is CASGRGATNEKLFF. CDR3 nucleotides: TGTGCTAGTGGCCGAGGGGCAACTAATGAAAAACTGTTTTTT.

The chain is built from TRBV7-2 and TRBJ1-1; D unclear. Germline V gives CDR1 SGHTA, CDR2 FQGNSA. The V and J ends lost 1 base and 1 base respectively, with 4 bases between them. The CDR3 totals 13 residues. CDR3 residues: CASSLDPNTEAFF. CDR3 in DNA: TGTGCCAGCAGCTTAGACCCGAACACTGAAGCTTTCTTT. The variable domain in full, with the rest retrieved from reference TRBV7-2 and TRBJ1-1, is GAGVSQSPSNKVTEKGKDVELRCDPISGHTALYWYRQSLGQGLEFLIYFQGNSAPDKSGLPSDRFSAERTGGSVSTLTIQRTQQEDSAVYLCASSLDPNTEAFFGQGTRLTVV.

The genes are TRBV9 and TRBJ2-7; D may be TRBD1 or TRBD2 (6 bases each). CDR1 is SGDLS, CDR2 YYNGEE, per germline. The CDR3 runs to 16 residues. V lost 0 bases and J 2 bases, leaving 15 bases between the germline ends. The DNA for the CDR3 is TGTGCCAGCAGCGTAGGTCCGGGGGCCTCGACCTACGAGCAGTACTTC. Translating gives CASSVGPGASTYEQYF.

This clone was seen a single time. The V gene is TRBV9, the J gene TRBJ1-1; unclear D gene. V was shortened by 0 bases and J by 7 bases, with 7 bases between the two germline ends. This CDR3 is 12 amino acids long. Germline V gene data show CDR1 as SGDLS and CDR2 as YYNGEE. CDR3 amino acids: CASSVDGGEAFF. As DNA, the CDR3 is TGTGCCAGCAGCGTAGATGGAGGTGAAGCTTTCTTT.

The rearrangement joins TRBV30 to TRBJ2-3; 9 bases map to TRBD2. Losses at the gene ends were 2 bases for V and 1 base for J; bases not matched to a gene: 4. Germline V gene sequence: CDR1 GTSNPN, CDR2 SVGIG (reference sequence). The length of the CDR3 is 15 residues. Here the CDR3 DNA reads TGTGCCTGGAGTTTCGGCGGGGGGGGCACAGATACGCAGTATTTT. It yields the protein CAWSFGGGGTDTQYF.

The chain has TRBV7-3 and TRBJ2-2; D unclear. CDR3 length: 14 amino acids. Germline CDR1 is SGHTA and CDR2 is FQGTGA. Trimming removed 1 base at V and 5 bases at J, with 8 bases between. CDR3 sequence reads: CASSLNPPTGELFF. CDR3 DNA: TGTGCCAGCAGCTTAAACCCGCCTACCGGGGAGCTGTTTTTT.

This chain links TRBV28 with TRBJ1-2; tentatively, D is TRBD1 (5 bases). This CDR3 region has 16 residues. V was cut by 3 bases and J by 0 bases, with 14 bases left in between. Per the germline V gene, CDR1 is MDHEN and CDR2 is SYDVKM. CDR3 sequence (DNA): TGTGCCAGCAGTTTTTGGGGGTCGGCAGCTAACTATGGCTACACCTTC. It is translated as CASSFWGSAANYGYTF.

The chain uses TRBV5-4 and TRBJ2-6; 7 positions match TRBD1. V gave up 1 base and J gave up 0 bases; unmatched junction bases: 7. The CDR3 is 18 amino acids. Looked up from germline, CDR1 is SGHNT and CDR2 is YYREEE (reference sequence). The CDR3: CASSLKGDSYSGANVLTF. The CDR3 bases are TGTGCCAGCAGCTTGAAGGGGGACAGCTACTCTGGGGCCAACGTCCTGACTTTC.